The clone carrying this TCR beta chain was picked up many times. Its antigen is undetermined. Regarding time point: persistent/refractory GD, antithyroid drugs over 5 years with positive TRAb. PBMC RNA served as the TCR library source. With EDTA tubes as the receptacles, about 9 milliliters of peripheral blood were drawn. With 5 bases clipped from V and 4 bases from J, the junction kept 7 bases outside the gene matches. CDR1 SEHNR and CDR2 FQNEAQ come from the germline V gene (reference sequence). The CDR3 runs 14 residues. TCR beta libraries were built with iRepertoire HTBI primers and Arm-PCR of CDR3 regions. TCRdb reanalysed the multiplex PCR reads using MiXCR and keeps one entry per CDR3 protein. Counted here are 350,000 to 500,000 distinct CDR3 sequences, around a fifth occurring once; the ten biggest clones make up approximately 15%. This sample stems from a study of regulatory T cells in long-lasting Graves disease.

Notes on the study in general: Accuracy was possibly reduced by small sample size. The study found TRBV28, TRBJ1-2 and TRBJ2-5 favored in persistent disease.

The rearrangement links TRBV7-9 to TRBJ1-2, with 7 bases aligning to TRBD1. The sample here was peripheral blood mononuclear cells (PBMCs), taken when the disease was refractory, from a patient treated with antithyroid drugs. The origin of this receptor is a female donor with Graves disease. The CDR3, as DNA: TGTGCCAGCAGCCCAGGGGGGGGCGGCTATGGCTACACCTTC. It specifies CASSPGGGGYGYTF.